Below are 30 T cell receptor beta chains sequenced from a single sample in a study of blood T cell repertoires in COVID-19. Sequencing used immunoSEQ multiplex PCR; TCRdb keeps in-frame clones, though not all of them. The table has around 190,000 clones, about 79% seen once. Sequencing used peripheral blood. Every receptor here comes from a human donor in a cohort sampled during active COVID-19.

To note about this clone: Germline is not matched at one junction end, which may reflect a read error. V gene TRBV7-7 combines with J gene TRBJ2-5, with 8 bases aligning to TRBD2. The CDR3 is 16 residues long. CDR1 and CDR2 from the germline V gene are SSHAT and FNYEAQ (reference sequence). CDR3 bases: TGTGCTAGCAGCCCGGTTGGTAGCGGGGACTTGGGAACCCAGTACTTC. Translated: CASSPVGSGDLGTQYF.

This chain links TRBV7-2 with TRBJ2-6; D gene ambiguous. Germline values: CDR1 SGHTA, CDR2 FQGNSA. The CDR3 is 12 residues long. V lost 7 bases and J lost 1, with 2 bases in between. The CDR3 is CASTSGANVLTF. The DNA for the CDR3 is TGTGCCAGCACATCTGGGGCCAACGTCCTGACTTTC.

The V call is TRBV4-1, the J call TRBJ2-5, with 8 bases that match TRBD2. CDR1 MGHRA and CDR2 YSYEKL come from the germline V gene. The CDR3 contains 15 residues. With V trimmed by 2 bases and J by 2 bases, 4 bases remained unmatched. CDR3 residues: CASSQLGLAQETQYF. DNA of the CDR3: TGCGCCAGCAGCCAACTCGGACTAGCTCAAGAGACCCAGTACTTC.

The V gene is TRBV28, the J gene TRBJ1-2; 7 bases fit TRBD1. The CDR3 totals 15 residues. CDR1 is MDHEN, CDR2 SYDVKM, per germline. Unmatched junction bases numbered 7, after V lost 6 bases and J lost 0 bases. The chain's CDR3 is CASRPGTAPNYGYTF. In DNA form, the CDR3 reads TGTGCCAGCAGGCCAGGGACAGCCCCTAACTATGGCTACACCTTC.

The rearrangement joins TRBV7-9 to TRBJ2-7, with 10 bases identical to TRBD1. J gave up 4 bases and V 4 bases, and 10 bases lay outside the gene matches. The CDR3 is 16 amino acids. The germline V gene encodes CDR1 SEHNR and CDR2 FQNEAQ (reference sequence). This chain's CDR3 is CASSSGDRGTSYEQYF. Here the CDR3 DNA reads TGTGCCAGCAGCTCGGGGGACAGGGGTACCTCTTACGAGCAGTACTTC.

The chain carries TRBV5-8 and TRBJ2-7, with D tentatively TRBD1 (6 bases). This CDR3 region has 15 residues. The V and J ends lost 0 bases and 2 bases respectively, with 12 bases between them. Germline lookup yields CDR1 SGHTS and CDR2 YDEGEE. The CDR3, as DNA: TGTGCCAGCAGCTTGGCAGGGGTTAGCACCTACGAGCAGTACTTC. This encodes CASSLAGVSTYEQYF. Based on the CDR3 plus reference TRBV5-8 and TRBJ2-7, the full variable domain is EAGVTQSPTHLIKTRGQQATLRCSPISGHTSVYWYQQALGLGLQFLLWYDEGEERNRGNFPPRFSGRQFPNYSSELNVNALELEDSALYLCASSLAGVSTYEQYFGPGTRLTVT.

This chain uses TRBV5-1 with TRBJ1-1; 8 bases map to TRBD1. Trimming removed 2 bases from V and 5 bases from J; junction bases left unmatched: 5. The CDR3 has 14 residues. Germline V gene sequence: CDR1 SGHRS, CDR2 YFSETQ. The CDR3 loop is CASSLGQGGTEAFF. CDR3 nucleotides: TGCGCCAGCAGCTTAGGACAGGGAGGAACTGAAGCTTTCTTT.

This chain connects TRBV18 to TRBJ2-7; a possible D gene is TRBD1 (5 bases). V was clipped by 2 bases and J by 2 bases, with 10 bases between them. Germline lookup yields CDR1 KGHSH and CDR2 LQKENI. The CDR3 extends over 14 amino acids. For the CDR3, the DNA is TGTGCCAGCTCACCAAGTCAGGGCCCCTACGAGCAGTACTTC. As protein: CASSPSQGPYEQYF.

The J gene is TRBJ2-7, the V gene TRBV12-3 or TRBV12-4; no firm D call. There are 12 residues in the CDR3. The ends were cut back, 4 bases at V and 2 bases at J, with 6 bases in the middle. DNA for the CDR3: TGTGCCAGCAGTTACTATACCTACGAGCAGTACTTC. Amino acid sequence: CASSYYTYEQYF.

This rearrangement joins TRBV27 to TRBJ2-7, with 12 bases aligning to TRBD2. The CDR3 contains 14 residues. The V gene end was trimmed by 2 bases and the J gene end by 9 bases; junction bases not matched to a gene: 5. Germline CDR1 is MNHEY and CDR2 is SMNVEV (reference sequence). The CDR3 loop reads CASSLTASGRAQYF. DNA of the CDR3: TGTGCCAGCAGTTTAACGGCTAGCGGGAGGGCGCAGTACTTC.

This chain links TRBV28 with TRBJ2-7; 11 positions agree with TRBD2. The CDR3 contains 14 residues. V lost 9 bases to trimming and J lost 1 base; unmatched junction nucleotides: 5. Per the germline V gene, CDR1 is MDHEN and CDR2 is SYDVKM. The CDR3 DNA reads as TGTGCCAGTAATCTAGCGGGAGGATCCTACGAGCAGTACTTC. It is translated as CASNLAGGSYEQYF.

This rearrangement joins TRBV28 to TRBJ2-2, with D unclear. Germline V gene sequence: CDR1 MDHEN, CDR2 SYDVKM. The CDR3 covers 16 residues. The germline V and J ends were trimmed by 5 bases and 1 base, with 14 bases remaining between them. As DNA, the CDR3 is TGTGCCAGCAGTGAGGTGGAGAAGCGGAACACCGGGGAGCTGTTTTTT. Translated, it gives CASSEVEKRNTGELFF.

In this sample, this clone turned up once. This chain uses TRBV6-5 with TRBJ1-1, with D possibly matching TRBD1 (5 bases). V dropped 2 bases and J dropped 4 bases, with 17 bases sitting between them. The CDR3 covers 16 residues. Germline assignment: CDR1 MNHEY and CDR2 SVGAGI. CDR3 sequence: CASSYVAGGGSTEAFF. In DNA, the CDR3 is TGTGCCAGCAGTTACGTTGCCGGGGGGGGAAGCACTGAAGCTTTCTTT.

The chain couples TRBV2 to TRBJ2-2, with TRBD1 identical over 7 bases. Germline loops: CDR1 SNHLY, CDR2 FYNNEI. V shed 10 bases, J shed 4 bases, and the junction held 9 bases outside the gene matches. The CDR3 sequence is 14 residues long. DNA of the CDR3: TGTGCCAAGCTTGACAGGGATCGCACCGGGGAGCTGTTTTTT. As protein: CAKLDRDRTGELFF.

The V call is TRBV5-6, the J call TRBJ1-4, with unresolved D. This CDR3 is built from 13 residues. Trimming took 5 bases from V and 8 from J, leaving 13 bases between them. Per germline, CDR1 SGHDT and CDR2 YYEEEE. Here the CDR3 reads CASSTGLLEKLFF. The CDR3 nucleotides are TGTGCCAGCAGTACGGGTCTCTTAGAAAAACTGTTTTTT.

The rearrangement uses TRBV29-1 and TRBJ1-2; 10 positions match TRBD1. The CDR3 runs to 12 residues. The J segment lost 8 bases and the V segment lost 8 bases, leaving 8 bases of the junction unmatched. CDR1 is SQVTM and CDR2 is ANQGSEA in the germline V gene. CDR3 residues: CSCLTGGAGYTF. The CDR3 DNA follows: TGCAGCTGCTTGACAGGGGGCGCGGGCTACACCTTC.

The rearrangement links TRBV5-1 to TRBJ2-5, with 7 nucleotides matching TRBD1. CDR1 is SGHRS and CDR2 is YFSETQ in the germline V gene. This CDR3 is 13 amino acids long. V dropped 5 bases and J dropped 1; count of bases not matched to a gene: 2. In nucleotides, the CDR3 is TGCGCCAGCAGTAGGGGGCCCCAAGAGACCCAGTACTTC. Protein: CASSRGPQETQYF.

The chain links TRBV9 to TRBJ2-1, with 8 bases matching TRBD2. The germline V gene encodes CDR1 SGDLS and CDR2 YYNGEE. The length of the CDR3 is 17 residues. The ends lost 4 bases at V and 1 base at J; junction bases unmatched: 10. The DNA for the CDR3 is TGTGCCAGCAGCCAGTATGGTAGCGGGGTTTCCTACAATGAGCAGTTCTTC. Translating gives CASSQYGSGVSYNEQFF. Using reference TRBV9 and TRBJ2-1 for the parts outside the CDR3, the full variable domain is DSGVTQTPKHLITATGQRVTLRCSPRSGDLSVYWYQQSLDQGLQFLIQYYNGEERAKGNILERFSAQQFPDLHSELNLSSLELGDSALYFCASSQYGSGVSYNEQFFGPGTRLTVL.

The chain has TRBV9 and TRBJ2-1; 12 nucleotides align to TRBD2. V trimming: 1 base; J trimming: 6 bases; junction bases outside the gene matches: 2. The CDR3 spans 15 residues. Germline CDR1 is SGDLS and CDR2 is YYNGEE. The CDR3 region is CASSVRTSGINEQFF. CDR3 sequence (DNA): TGTGCCAGCAGCGTAAGGACTAGCGGGATCAATGAGCAGTTCTTC.

This chain connects TRBV19 to TRBJ2-1; 10 nucleotides line up with TRBD2. The CDR3 extends over 16 amino acids. Germline CDR1 is LNHDA and CDR2 is SQIVND (reference sequence). V trimming: 3 bases; J trimming: 9 bases; junction bases outside the gene matches: 11. CDR3 region: CASSIPAGGLRGEQFF. Written as DNA, the CDR3 is TGTGCCAGTAGTATCCCAGCGGGAGGGCTGCGGGGTGAGCAGTTCTTC.

This sequence joins TRBV28 and TRBJ1-2, with 9 bases matching TRBD1. Germline CDR1 MDHEN, CDR2 SYDVKM. The CDR3 spans 13 residues. V was pared by 8 bases and J by 4 bases, with 5 bases of the junction left unmatched. The CDR3 region is CASVRDRAYGYTF. CDR3 DNA: TGTGCCAGCGTCCGGGACAGGGCCTATGGCTACACCTTC.

Comment on this clone: The same CDR3 is also encoded by other DNA sequences in this sample. V and J are TRBV7-9 and TRBJ2-1, with D maybe TRBD2 (5 bases). This CDR3 is built from 14 residues. Germline V gene data show CDR1 as SEHNR and CDR2 as FQNEAQ (reference sequence). The ends were cut back, 1 base at V and 7 bases at J, with 11 bases in the middle. CDR3: CASSLVLAQNEQFF. In DNA form, the CDR3 reads TGTGCCAGCAGCTTAGTCCTAGCTCAGAATGAGCAGTTCTTC.

V usage is TRBV5-5 and J usage is TRBJ2-3, with D unclear. V was clipped by 2 bases and J by 6 bases, with 7 bases between them. The germline gives CDR1 SGHKS, CDR2 YYEKEE (reference sequence). The CDR3 has 12 amino acids. CDR3 DNA sequence: TGTGCCAGCAGCTTAATCGTTGATACGCAGTATTTT. It specifies CASSLIVDTQYF.

The chain carries TRBV27 and TRBJ2-7; 11 bases match TRBD2. This CDR3 region has 15 residues. The germline V gene has CDR1 MNHEY and CDR2 SMNVEV (reference sequence). V was clipped by 3 bases and J by 1 base; unmatched bases: 2. In nucleotides, the CDR3 is TGTGCCAGCAGTTTGCTAGCGGGAGGTTCCTACGAGCAGTACTTC. Its translation is CASSLLAGGSYEQYF.

J is TRBJ1-2 and V is TRBV9, with 11 bases identical to TRBD1. This CDR3 comprises 15 residues. Losses at the gene ends were 0 bases for V and 7 bases for J; bases not matched to a gene: 5. CDR1 and CDR2 (germline): SGDLS, YYNGEE. CDR3 nucleotides: TGTGCCAGCAGCGTAGGGACAGGGGGCAGGCGTGGCTACACCTTC. It specifies CASSVGTGGRRGYTF.

This chain connects TRBV5-1 to TRBJ2-1, with TRBD2 identical over 9 bases. This CDR3 has 15 amino acids. Germline CDR1 is SGHRS and CDR2 is YFSETQ. The trim removed 2 bases at V and 4 bases at J, leaving 4 bases unmatched. The CDR3: CASSLSGRLYNEQFF. CDR3 nucleotide sequence: TGCGCCAGCAGCTTAAGCGGGAGGTTGTACAATGAGCAGTTCTTC.

This sequence joins TRBV27 and TRBJ1-4; 9 bases map to TRBD1. Germline V gives CDR1 MNHEY, CDR2 SMNVEV (reference sequence). The CDR3 consists of 17 residues. Trimming removed 4 bases from V and 4 bases from J; junction bases left unmatched: 10. The CDR3 DNA reads TGTGCCAGCAGTTCGGGGGGACAGGGCGGGGGTAATGAAAAACTGTTTTTT. It is translated as CASSSGGQGGGNEKLFF. Full variable domain (missing parts from reference TRBV27 and TRBJ1-4): EAQVTQNPRYLITVTGKKLTVTCSQNMNHEYMSWYRQDPGLGLRQIYYSMNVEVTDKGDVPEGYKVSRKEKRNFPLILESPSPNQTSLYFCASSSGGQGGGNEKLFFGSGTQLSVL.

The CDR3 protein is CASSSSRGAEAFF. In DNA, the CDR3 is TGTGCCAGCAGTTCCAGCCGGGGGGCTGAAGCTTTCTTT. The V gene is TRBV27, the J gene TRBJ1-1; possibly TRBD1 for D (5 bases). Trimming shortened V by 4 bases and J by 6 bases, and 12 bases separated the two germline ends. Germline values: CDR1 MNHEY, CDR2 SMNVEV (reference sequence). This CDR3 has 13 amino acids.

This chain uses TRBV28 with TRBJ2-7; 8 bases are a match to TRBD1. Looked up from germline, CDR1 is MDHEN and CDR2 is SYDVKM. CDR3 length: 15 residues. Unmatched junction bases numbered 6, after V lost 3 bases and J lost 2 bases. CDR3 amino acids: CASSLPRQGTYEQYF. The CDR3 nucleotides read TGTGCCAGCAGTTTGCCGAGACAGGGGACCTACGAGCAGTACTTC. Combining the CDR3 with reference TRBV28 and TRBJ2-7 gives the whole variable domain DVKVTQSSRYLVKRTGEKVFLECVQDMDHENMFWYRQDPGLGLRLIYFSYDVKMKEKGDIPEGYSVSREKKERFSLILESASTNQTSMYLCASSLPRQGTYEQYFGPGTRLTVT.

The V call is TRBV24-1, the J call TRBJ2-3; D is perhaps TRBD1 (6 bases). Per the germline V gene, CDR1 is KGHDR and CDR2 is SFDVKD. V was clipped by 1 base and J by 0 bases, with 16 bases between them. The CDR3 runs to 18 residues. The CDR3 sequence is CATSDFETGHSSTDTQYF. In DNA, the CDR3 is TGTGCCACCAGTGATTTTGAGACAGGTCACTCTAGCACAGATACGCAGTATTTT.